The clone carrying this T cell receptor (beta chain) was detected once. Its antigen remains unidentified. The data derive from a study of OX40 agonist ivuxolimab in advanced cancers. Turning to the study itself: As their treatment, patients were administered ivuxolimab, an agonistic anti-OX40 (CD134) antibody. It was permissible to have had prior anti-PD-1, anti-PD-L1 or anti-CTLA-4 therapy, and approximately 41% had some.

V was pared by 4 bases and J by 0 bases, with 2 bases of the junction left unmatched. CDR3 length: 15 residues. Germline CDR1 is KGHSH and CDR2 is LQKENI. Generated by immunoSEQ multiplex PCR, the TCRdb table keeps only in-frame clones and is missing some. The sample has over 75,000 clones, around nine tenths seen once. Study results and caveats: Also present in some nonresponders was a low level of normalized T-cell clonal expansion. Clonal expansion was seen in CD4+ and CD8+ blood T cells by week 6 at 0.1 to 3.0 mg/kg.

The V call is TRBV18, the J call TRBJ2-3, with 9 positions matching TRBD2. Sequences were derived from CD4+ or CD8+ T cells sorted from blood, sampled in a trial of the OX40 agonist ivuxolimab. The TCR comes from an adult with an advanced solid tumor such as melanoma, head and neck, liver or kidney cancer. The CDR3 region has the DNA TGTGCCAGCTCACGGCTAGCGGGGAGCACAGATACGCAGTATTTT. Encoded protein: CASSRLAGSTDTQYF.